This entry lists 12 T cell receptor beta chains sequenced from one sample in a study of metastatic and nonmetastatic thyroid tumors. Every patient was untreated before thyroid surgery. TCRdb re-called the PCR reads via MiXCR. The sample records tens of thousands of clones, about 15% being singletons. Sequenced material: blood. These receptors originate from a female donor with papillary thyroid cancer or a benign thyroid nodule (not recorded which). Some clones in this sample may be carry-over from other donors' samples.

This clone has ten or more counts. The V gene is TRBV30, the J gene TRBJ2-5, with unresolved D. The CDR3 is 13 amino acids. Germline assignment: CDR1 GTSNPN and CDR2 SVGIG (reference sequence). Trimming pared 1 base from V and 2 bases from J, leaving 8 bases between. CDR3 amino acids: CAWSGGPQETQYF. The CDR3 nucleotides read TGTGCCTGGAGTGGCGGACCGCAAGAGACCCAGTACTTC.

This clone is labeled as medium-sized. The J gene is TRBJ2-7, the V gene TRBV12-3 or TRBV12-4; D gene ambiguous. The V gene lost 3 bases and the J gene lost 0 bases, with 9 bases spanning the gap. The CDR3 extends over 14 amino acids. CDR3 DNA sequence: TGTGCCAGCAGTTTGGGGTTCTCCTCCTACGAGCAGTACTTC. Translation gives CASSLGFSSYEQYF.

In this sample, this clone turned up many times. A read error may account for a junction end that differs from germline. This chain joins TRBV28 and TRBJ2-1; possibly TRBD2 for D (6 bases). This CDR3 has 11 residues. CDR1 MDHEN and CDR2 SYDVKM come from the germline V gene. As DNA, the CDR3 is TGTGCCAGCAGTTTCCATCGGGAGCTGTTCTTC. Translating gives CASSFHRELFF.

V and J are TRBV14 and TRBJ1-2; possibly TRBD1 for D (6 bases). Germline-derived CDR1 and CDR2 are SGHDN and FVKESK. V lost 4 bases to trimming and J lost 8 bases, with 14 bases between them. The CDR3 runs to 13 residues. Here the CDR3 reads CASSPATGYGYTF. DNA of the CDR3: TGTGCCAGCAGCCCCGCGACAGGCTACGGCTACACCTTC.

There are many counts of this clone. The rearrangement uses TRBV6-1 and TRBJ2-5; 12 bases align to TRBD2. The CDR3 totals 15 residues. CDR1 is MNHNS, CDR2 SASEGT, per germline. J gave up 5 bases and V 6 bases, and 7 bases lay outside the gene matches. The chain's CDR3 is CASRRLAGDSETQYF. The DNA for the CDR3 is TGTGCCAGCAGACGACTAGCGGGAGATTCGGAGACCCAGTACTTC.

Worth noting for this clone: One end of the junction fails to match germline, which may point to a read error. CDR3: CASSLGVRSTDTQYF. In DNA form, the CDR3 reads TGTGCCAGCAGCTTAGGGGTAAGGAGCACGGATACGCAGTATTTT. The rearrangement uses TRBV7-2 and TRBJ2-3; D ambiguous. CDR1 SGHTA and CDR2 FQGNSA come from the germline V gene. The CDR3 is 15 amino acids.

This clone was observed many times. This chain uses TRBV11-2 with TRBJ2-1; D not resolved. With 1 base removed from V and 4 bases from J, the gap between germline ends came to 8 bases. Germline V CDR1 and CDR2: SGHAT, FQNNGV. The CDR3 covers 14 residues. The CDR3, as DNA: TGTGCCAGCAGCTTAGTGGGGTCGTACAATGAGCAGTTCTTC. Residues: CASSLVGSYNEQFF.

This clone was seen repeatedly, ten times or more. The rearrangement joins TRBV20-1 to TRBJ2-1, with D hard to call. The CDR3 contains 11 residues. Germline V gene lookup returns CDR1 DFQATT and CDR2 SNEGSKA (reference sequence). V lost 5 bases and J 2 bases, leaving 4 bases between the germline ends. CDR3 nucleotides: TGCAGTGCTGCAACCTACAATGAGCAGTTCTTC. This gives the protein CSAATYNEQFF.

A remark on this clone: Germline and junction disagree at one end, which may indicate a read error. DNA of the CDR3: TGTACCAGCATTTACGGTGAATCCTACGAGCAGTACTTC. It yields the protein CTSIYGESYEQYF. The V gene is TRBV6-2 or TRBV6-3, the J gene TRBJ2-7; D call uncertain. Germline V gives CDR1 MNHEY, CDR2 SVGEGT. The CDR3 is 13 amino acids.

Comment on this clone: An end of the junction does not agree with germline; a read error may underlie this. V gene TRBV6-2 or TRBV6-3 combines with J gene TRBJ2-6; D is undetermined. The CDR3 totals 14 residues. The germline gives CDR1 MNHEY, CDR2 SVGEGT. This CDR3 reads CASSRPSVANVLTF. The CDR3 nucleotides are TGTGCCAGCAGTCGACCTTCTGTGGCCAACGTCCTGACTTTC.

In this sample, this clone turned up many times. This chain connects TRBV6-1 to TRBJ1-4; 8 bases are shared with TRBD1. This CDR3 contains 12 residues. Per germline, CDR1 MNHNS and CDR2 SASEGT. The CDR3 DNA follows: TGTGCTTCAGGGGGCTTTAATGAAAAACTGTTTTTT. The encoded protein is CASGGFNEKLFF.

In this sample, this clone turned up a few times. The chain carries TRBV6-1 and TRBJ1-2; D remains ambiguous. Germline V gene sequence: CDR1 MNHNS, CDR2 SASEGT. The germline V and J ends were trimmed by 6 bases and 8 bases, with 16 bases remaining between them. There are 13 residues in the CDR3. The CDR3 here is CASSQSLAIGYTF. As DNA, the CDR3 is TGTGCCAGCAGCCAGTCATTAGCCATAGGCTACACCTTC.